Below, 9 T cell receptor beta chains from the same sample are listed, as sequenced in a study of blood T cell repertoires in COVID-19. The assay was immunoSEQ multiplex PCR, and TCRdb's table has in-frame clones only and misses some. The table includes 250,000 to 350,000 clones, 91% detected once. The sample comprised peripheral blood. These receptors were obtained from a woman under 40 with COVID-19, enrolled during active disease.

The genes are TRBV5-8 and TRBJ2-1; a possible D gene is TRBD2 (6 bases). V shed 0 bases and J shed 7 bases, with 14 bases lying between them. In germline, CDR1 is SGHTS, CDR2 YDEGEE. The CDR3 is made up of 15 amino acids. DNA for the CDR3: TGTGCCAGCAGCTTGGCTGTCGGGAGAGGGAATGAGCAGTTCTTC. It codes for CASSLAVGRGNEQFF.

Details on this clone: In the same sample, other DNA sequences code for this CDR3. This chain connects TRBV5-1 to TRBJ2-5; D uncertain. The V and J ends lost 2 bases and 3 bases respectively, with 8 bases between them. This CDR3 has 13 amino acids. Germline CDR1 SGHRS, CDR2 YFSETQ. CDR3 nucleotides: TGCGCCAGCAGCTTCGGCGGCGAAGAGACCCAGTACTTC. It specifies CASSFGGEETQYF.

V and J are TRBV11-2 and TRBJ1-1; tentatively, D is TRBD1 (6 bases). V lost 3 bases and J 4 bases, leaving 12 bases between the germline ends. This CDR3 comprises 14 residues. From germline, CDR1 is SGHAT and CDR2 FQNNGV. CDR3 protein: CASSFGGGGTEAFF. The CDR3 region has the DNA TGTGCCAGCAGCTTTGGGGGCGGGGGCACTGAAGCTTTCTTT.

This clone was seen a few times. The V and J genes are TRBV2 and TRBJ1-6; D uncertain. CDR1 SNHLY and CDR2 FYNNEI come from the germline V gene. The CDR3 runs 13 residues. The V and J ends lost 7 bases and 4 bases respectively, with 8 bases between them. The CDR3 spells CASKADYNSPLHF. Written as DNA, the CDR3 is TGTGCCAGCAAGGCGGATTATAATTCACCCCTCCACTTT.

The chain uses TRBV3-1 (or the pseudogene TRBV3-2) and TRBJ1-1; D call uncertain. Germline V gives CDR1 LGHDT, CDR2 YNNKEL (reference sequence). This CDR3 is built from 15 residues. Between the trimmed V and J ends, which lost 3 bases and 1 base, there was a span of 12 bases. The CDR3 spells CASSHPGVANTEAFF. CDR3 DNA: TGTGCCAGCAGCCACCCGGGAGTGGCGAACACTGAAGCTTTCTTT.

The V and J genes are TRBV6-4 and TRBJ2-3; 12 nucleotides agree with TRBD2. The CDR3 runs 14 residues. Germline CDR1 is MRHNA and CDR2 is SNTAGT. V lost 3 bases and J lost 5; bases outside the gene matches: 0. The CDR3 loop reads CASSEGLAGDTQYF. As DNA, the CDR3 is TGTGCCAGCAGTGAGGGACTAGCGGGAGATACGCAGTATTTT.

V gene TRBV5-1 combines with J gene TRBJ1-2; D gene unclear. The CDR3 covers 13 residues. Germline V gene lookup returns CDR1 SGHRS and CDR2 YFSETQ. V was trimmed by 6 bases and J by 4 bases, leaving 13 bases between them. CDR3 in amino acids: CASTDNAGYGYTF. DNA for the CDR3: TGCGCCAGCACCGACAACGCAGGCTATGGCTACACCTTC. Full variable domain (outside the CDR3, taken from reference TRBV5-1 and TRBJ1-2): KAGVTQTPRYLIKTRGQQVTLSCSPISGHRSVSWYQQTPGQGLQFLFEYFSETQRNKGNFPGRFSGRQFSNSRSEMNVSTLELGDSALYLCASTDNAGYGYTFGSGTRLTVV.

The CDR3 DNA follows: TGTGCCACCAGCCGCGGGGGCAACTATGGCTACACCTTC. Translated: CATSRGGNYGYTF. The chain employs TRBV15 and TRBJ1-2; possibly TRBD1 for D (6 bases). The V end was cut by 5 bases, the J end by 2 bases, with 9 bases between. From germline, CDR1 is LNHNV and CDR2 YYDKDF (reference sequence). The CDR3 sequence is 13 residues long.

The CDR3 DNA is TGTGCCAGCTCCGGGACACACACCGGGGAGCTGTTTTTT. Amino acids: CASSGTHTGELFF. V usage is TRBV19 and J usage is TRBJ2-2; D possibly corresponds to TRBD1 (6 bases). The CDR3 is 13 residues long. The V end lost 9 bases, the J end lost 3 bases, and 11 bases lay between the germline ends. In germline, CDR1 is LNHDA, CDR2 SQIVND (reference sequence).